This T cell receptor beta chain was sequenced during a study of T cells in Graves' hyperthyroidism and ophthalmopathy. Trimming took 5 bases from V and 3 from J, leaving 8 bases between them. The CDR3 consists of 13 residues. Exclusion of a patient resulted from uncontrolled infection, other autoimmune disease, pregnancy or lactation. This clonotype was observed at least ten times. Template material for amplifying TCR beta CDR3 regions consisted of RNA transcripts. First-round RT-PCR of the TCR CDR3 relied on the HTBI primer set. One entry per CDR3 protein results from TCRdb running MiXCR on the multiplex PCR reads. The sample yields more than 550,000 distinct CDR3 sequences, 18% seen once.

Sequencing was performed on blood. This sequence originates from a woman aged 45-65 years with Graves' hyperthyroidism that later progressed to Graves' ophthalmopathy. The rearrangement links TRBV12-3 or TRBV12-4 to TRBJ1-5; D is perhaps TRBD1 (6 bases). As DNA, the CDR3 is TGTGCCAGCAGTCGACAGGACAATCAGCCCCAGCATTTT. This gives the protein CASSRQDNQPQHF.